Presented here are 10 T cell receptor beta chains from one specimen sequenced in a study of CD8+ T cells in alopecia areata. As the sequencing template, cDNA was produced by extracting RNA and reverse transcribing it. Only in-frame clones appear in the TCRdb table, and some are missing; sequencing was by immunoSEQ multiplex PCR. The sample shows roughly 110,000 clones, around 84% of them seen only once. Specified treatment: oral pan-JAK inhibitor, 5-10 mg twice daily. Sequenced here: CD8+ T cells sorted from blood, sampled at week 24, from a patient treated with tofacitinib. The receptors stem from a human donor with alopecia areata.

The rearrangement uses TRBV27 and TRBJ1-2; D possibly corresponds to TRBD1 (6 bases). V was cut by 5 bases and J by 4 bases, with 20 bases left in between. Germline values: CDR1 MNHEY, CDR2 SMNVEV (reference sequence). The CDR3 contains 16 residues. The CDR3 is CASSHRQDSARYGYTF. As DNA, the CDR3 is TGTGCCAGCAGTCACAGACAGGACTCGGCCCGCTATGGCTACACCTTC.

This chain uses TRBV25-1 with TRBJ1-6; TRBD1 matches 7 bases. CDR1 is MGHDK and CDR2 is SYGVNS in the germline V gene. The CDR3 runs to 13 residues. After removal of 6 bases from V and 5 bases from J, the junction contained 1 base not matched to a gene. Here the CDR3 reads CASRGQNNSPLHF. CDR3 DNA: TGTGCCAGCAGGGGACAGAATAATTCACCCCTCCACTTT.

The CDR3 nucleotides are TGCGCCAGCAGCTTGGGTCTAGCGGGGGGCAATGAGCAGTTCTTC. Its protein is CASSLGLAGGNEQFF. The chain recombines TRBV5-1 with TRBJ2-1; TRBD2 agrees at 11 bases. CDR3 length: 15 amino acids. Germline loops: CDR1 SGHRS, CDR2 YFSETQ. The V and J ends lost 0 bases and 6 bases, in that order; junction bases with no gene match: 2. The full variable domain, rest sourced from reference TRBV5-1 and TRBJ2-1, is KAGVTQTPRYLIKTRGQQVTLSCSPISGHRSVSWYQQTPGQGLQFLFEYFSETQRNKGNFPGRFSGRQFSNSRSEMNVSTLELGDSALYLCASSLGLAGGNEQFFGPGTRLTVL.

CDR3: CACPSPGPDNEQFF. CDR3 coding DNA: TGTGCCTGTCCATCCCCCGGACCCGACAATGAGCAGTTCTTC. The chain carries TRBV19 and TRBJ2-1; D ambiguous. Germline CDR1 and CDR2: LNHDA and SQIVND (reference sequence). V gave up 11 bases and J gave up 5 bases, with 19 bases separating them. The CDR3 consists of 14 residues.

CDR3 in amino acids: CASSGSGPNRGYNEQFF. The CDR3 region has the DNA TGTGCCAGCAGTGGCAGTGGTCCAAACAGGGGTTACAATGAGCAGTTCTTC. The genes are TRBV2 and TRBJ2-1, with 7 bases matching TRBD1. This CDR3 region has 17 residues. V lost 4 bases and J lost 4; bases outside the gene matches: 13. Germline loops: CDR1 SNHLY, CDR2 FYNNEI.

The gene calls are TRBV5-1 and TRBJ2-2; D possibly corresponds to TRBD1 (6 bases). The CDR3 has 15 amino acids. The germline V gene encodes CDR1 SGHRS and CDR2 YFSETQ. Between the trimmed V and J ends, which lost 3 bases and 0 bases, there was a span of 9 bases. The DNA for the CDR3 is TGCGCCAGCAGCTCCGGGACAACGAACACCGGGGAGCTGTTTTTT. Its translation is CASSSGTTNTGELFF.

The chain couples TRBV29-1 to TRBJ1-1; 9 bases are a match to TRBD1. The germline V gene has CDR1 SQVTM and CDR2 ANQGSEA. J lost 5 bases, V lost 6 bases, and 4 bases had no gene match. The CDR3 is made up of 12 amino acids. CDR3 sequence reads: CSVLTGGTEAFF. The CDR3 bases are TGCAGCGTGCTGACAGGGGGAACTGAAGCTTTCTTT.

The chain uses TRBV6-5 and TRBJ1-1; D is unresolved. CDR1 MNHEY and CDR2 SVGAGI come from the germline V gene. The CDR3 extends over 14 amino acids. Deletions cut 2 bases from V and 2 bases from J, with 9 bases between. The CDR3 spells CASSYGQSNTEAFF. The CDR3 DNA sequence: TGTGCCAGCAGTTACGGGCAGAGTAACACTGAAGCTTTCTTT.

This rearrangement joins TRBV4-1 to TRBJ1-2; unclear D gene. CDR1 and CDR2 from the germline V gene are MGHRA and YSYEKL. V was cut by 1 base and J by 3 bases, with 12 bases left in between. The CDR3 loop spans 15 amino acids. The CDR3 region is CASSQVLQWDYGYTF. The DNA for the CDR3 is TGCGCCAGCAGCCAAGTTTTGCAGTGGGACTATGGCTACACCTTC.

The rearrangement joins TRBV19 to TRBJ1-1; D remains unclear. CDR1 is LNHDA and CDR2 is SQIVND in the germline V gene (reference sequence). The CDR3 covers 12 residues. Trimming took 5 bases from V and 3 from J, leaving 7 bases between them. In DNA, the CDR3 is TGTGCCAGTAGTCAGAGGGACACTGAAGCTTTCTTT. This translates into CASSQRDTEAFF.